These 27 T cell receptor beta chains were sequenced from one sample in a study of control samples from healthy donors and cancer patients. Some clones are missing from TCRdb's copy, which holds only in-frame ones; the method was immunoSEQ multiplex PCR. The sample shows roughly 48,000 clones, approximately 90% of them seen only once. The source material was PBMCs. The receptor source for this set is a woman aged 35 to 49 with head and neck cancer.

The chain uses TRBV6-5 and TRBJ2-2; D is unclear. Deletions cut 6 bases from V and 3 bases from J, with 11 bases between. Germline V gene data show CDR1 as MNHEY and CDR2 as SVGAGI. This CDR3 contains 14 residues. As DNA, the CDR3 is TGTGCCAGCAGGCTGGATGGATACACCGGGGAGCTGTTTTTT. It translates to CASRLDGYTGELFF.

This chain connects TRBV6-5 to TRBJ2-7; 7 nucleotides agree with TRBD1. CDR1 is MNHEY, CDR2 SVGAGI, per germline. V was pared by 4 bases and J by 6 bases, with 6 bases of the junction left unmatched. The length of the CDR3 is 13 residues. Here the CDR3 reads CASSSQTGREQYF. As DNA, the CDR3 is TGTGCCAGCAGTTCCCAGACAGGGCGCGAGCAGTACTTC.

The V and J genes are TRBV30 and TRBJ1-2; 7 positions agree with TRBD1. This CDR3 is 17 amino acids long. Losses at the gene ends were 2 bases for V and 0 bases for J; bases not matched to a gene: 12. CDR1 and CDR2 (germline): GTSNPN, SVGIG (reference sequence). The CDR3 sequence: CAWSFTGTAISNYGYTF. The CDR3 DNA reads TGTGCCTGGAGTTTTACCGGGACAGCCATTTCTAACTATGGCTACACCTTC.

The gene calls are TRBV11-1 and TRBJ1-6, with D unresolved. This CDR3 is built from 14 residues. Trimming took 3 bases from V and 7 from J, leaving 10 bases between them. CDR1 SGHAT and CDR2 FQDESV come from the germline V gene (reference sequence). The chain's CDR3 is CASSFRAPNSPLHF. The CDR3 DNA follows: TGTGCCAGCAGCTTCCGGGCCCCGAATTCACCCCTCCACTTT.

Written as DNA, the CDR3 is TGTGCCAGCAGCGGGTATAGCGGGGGCGACCGGGAGACCCAGTACTTC. Its translation is CASSGYSGGDRETQYF. The rearrangement joins TRBV5-4 to TRBJ2-5; 9 nucleotides agree with TRBD2. CDR3 length: 16 amino acids. Germline V gene sequence: CDR1 SGHNT, CDR2 YYREEE (reference sequence). V shed 4 bases, J shed 5 bases, and the junction held 12 bases outside the gene matches.

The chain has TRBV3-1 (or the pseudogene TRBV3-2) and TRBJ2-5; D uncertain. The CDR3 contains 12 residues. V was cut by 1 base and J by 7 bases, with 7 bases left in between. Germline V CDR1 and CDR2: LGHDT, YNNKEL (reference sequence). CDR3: CASSQVTGTQYF. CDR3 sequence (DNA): TGTGCCAGCAGCCAAGTCACGGGGACCCAGTACTTC.

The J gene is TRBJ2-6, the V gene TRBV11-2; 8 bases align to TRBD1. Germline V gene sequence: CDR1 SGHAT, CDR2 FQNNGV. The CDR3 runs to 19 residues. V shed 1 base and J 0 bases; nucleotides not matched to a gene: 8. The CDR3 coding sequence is TGTGCCAGCAGCTTAGGGACAGGGCATCACTCCTCTGGGGCCAACGTCCTGACTTTC. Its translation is CASSLGTGHHSSGANVLTF.

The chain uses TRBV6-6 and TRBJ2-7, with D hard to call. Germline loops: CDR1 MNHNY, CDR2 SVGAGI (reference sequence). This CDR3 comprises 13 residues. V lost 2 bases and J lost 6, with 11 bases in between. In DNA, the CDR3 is TGTGCCAGCAGTTACGGGCAGCTGGCCGAGCAGTACTTC. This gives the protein CASSYGQLAEQYF.

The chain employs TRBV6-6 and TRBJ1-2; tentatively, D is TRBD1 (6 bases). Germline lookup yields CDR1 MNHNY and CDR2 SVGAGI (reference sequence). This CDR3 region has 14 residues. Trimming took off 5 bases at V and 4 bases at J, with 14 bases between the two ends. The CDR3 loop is CASSGPQGLYGYTF. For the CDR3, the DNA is TGTGCCAGCAGTGGACCACAGGGCCTCTATGGCTACACCTTC.

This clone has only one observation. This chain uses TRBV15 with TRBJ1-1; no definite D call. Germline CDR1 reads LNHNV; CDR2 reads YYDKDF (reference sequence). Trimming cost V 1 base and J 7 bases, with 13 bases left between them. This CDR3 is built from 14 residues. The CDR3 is CATSRGGGRVEAFF. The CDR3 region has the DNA TGTGCCACCAGCAGAGGGGGAGGGAGGGTTGAAGCTTTCTTT.

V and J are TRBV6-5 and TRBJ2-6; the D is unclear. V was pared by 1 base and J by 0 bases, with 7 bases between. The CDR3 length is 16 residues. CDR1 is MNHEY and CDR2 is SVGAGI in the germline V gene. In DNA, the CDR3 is TGTGCCAGCAGTTACTTCAGTAGCTCTGGGGCCAACGTCCTGACTTTC. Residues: CASSYFSSSGANVLTF.

In DNA, the CDR3 is TGTGCCAGCAGTGGCTGGACAGGGGGCAATCAGCCCCAGCATTTT. This codes for CASSGWTGGNQPQHF. The chain recombines TRBV6-6 with TRBJ1-5, with TRBD1 matching 9 bases. The CDR3 covers 15 residues. The germline V gene has CDR1 MNHNY and CDR2 SVGAGI (reference sequence). Trimming removed 5 bases from V and 2 bases from J; junction bases left unmatched: 4.

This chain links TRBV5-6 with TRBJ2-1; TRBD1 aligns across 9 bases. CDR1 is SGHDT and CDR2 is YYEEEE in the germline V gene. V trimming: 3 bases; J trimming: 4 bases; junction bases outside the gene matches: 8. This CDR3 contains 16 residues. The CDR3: CASSSVSTGGYNEQFF. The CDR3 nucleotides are TGTGCCAGCAGCTCGGTCTCGACAGGGGGGTACAATGAGCAGTTCTTC.

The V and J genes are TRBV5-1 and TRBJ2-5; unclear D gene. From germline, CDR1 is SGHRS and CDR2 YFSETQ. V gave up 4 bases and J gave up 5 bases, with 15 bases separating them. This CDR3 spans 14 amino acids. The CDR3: CASSTTPHGETQYF. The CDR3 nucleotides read TGCGCCAGCAGCACAACACCTCACGGTGAGACCCAGTACTTC. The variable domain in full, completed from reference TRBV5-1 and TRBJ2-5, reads KAGVTQTPRYLIKTRGQQVTLSCSPISGHRSVSWYQQTPGQGLQFLFEYFSETQRNKGNFPGRFSGRQFSNSRSEMNVSTLELGDSALYLCASSTTPHGETQYFGPGTRLLVL.

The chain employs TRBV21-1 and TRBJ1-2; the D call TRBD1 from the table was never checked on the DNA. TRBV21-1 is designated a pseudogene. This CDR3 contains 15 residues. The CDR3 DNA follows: TGTGCCAGCAGCAAAGGGGCCGCATCCAACTATGGCTACACCTTC. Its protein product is CASSKGAASNYGYTF.

In nucleotides, the CDR3 is TGTGCCAGCACAGATACCTGGAGGGACACTGAAGCTTTCTTT. Its protein is CASTDTWRDTEAFF. The rearrangement joins TRBV18 to TRBJ1-1; D not resolved. In germline, CDR1 is KGHSH, CDR2 LQKENI. This CDR3 comprises 14 residues. Trimming left V 8 bases short and J 3 bases short, with 16 bases between. Full variable domain (missing parts from reference TRBV18 and TRBJ1-1): NAGVMQNPRHLVRRRGQEARLRCSPMKGHSHVYWYRQLPEEGLKFMVYLQKENIIDESGMPKERFSAEFPKEGPSILRIQQVVRGDSAAYFCASTDTWRDTEAFFGQGTRLTVV.

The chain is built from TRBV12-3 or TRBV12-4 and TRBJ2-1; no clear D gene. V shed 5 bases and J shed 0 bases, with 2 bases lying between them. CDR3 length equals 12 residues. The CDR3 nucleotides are TGTGCCAGCAGTAACTCCTACAATGAGCAGTTCTTC. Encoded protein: CASSNSYNEQFF.

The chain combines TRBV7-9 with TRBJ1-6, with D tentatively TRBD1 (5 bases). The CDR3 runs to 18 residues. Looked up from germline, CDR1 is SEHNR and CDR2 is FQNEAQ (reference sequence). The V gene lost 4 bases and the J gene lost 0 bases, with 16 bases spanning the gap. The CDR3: CASSSLGASFSYNSPLHF. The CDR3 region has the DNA TGTGCCAGCAGCTCTTTAGGGGCCTCTTTCTCCTATAATTCACCCCTCCACTTT.

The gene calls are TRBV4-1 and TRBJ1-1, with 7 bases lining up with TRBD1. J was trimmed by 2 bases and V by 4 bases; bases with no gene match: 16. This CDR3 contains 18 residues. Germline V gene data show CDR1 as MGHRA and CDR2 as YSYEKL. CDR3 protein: CASSLTEDRPRGNTEAFF. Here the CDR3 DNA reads TGCGCCAGCAGCCTGACGGAGGACAGGCCCCGAGGAAACACTGAAGCTTTCTTT.

CDR3 in amino acids: CSVEDPDRGTEAFF. The CDR3 DNA follows: TGCAGCGTTGAAGATCCCGATCGGGGGACTGAAGCTTTCTTT. The V call is TRBV29-1, the J call TRBJ1-1, with TRBD1 as a possible D gene (5 bases). The CDR3 contains 14 residues. CDR1 is SQVTM and CDR2 is ANQGSEA in the germline V gene. Trimming took off 0 bases at V and 5 bases at J, with 13 bases between the two ends.

Here the CDR3 reads CASSVVDTEAFF. The CDR3 nucleotides are TGTGCCAGCAGCGTAGTCGACACTGAAGCTTTCTTT. The chain has TRBV9 and TRBJ1-1; D unresolved. The CDR3 is 12 residues long. CDR1 and CDR2 (germline): SGDLS, YYNGEE. V lost 0 bases and J lost 3, with 3 bases in between.

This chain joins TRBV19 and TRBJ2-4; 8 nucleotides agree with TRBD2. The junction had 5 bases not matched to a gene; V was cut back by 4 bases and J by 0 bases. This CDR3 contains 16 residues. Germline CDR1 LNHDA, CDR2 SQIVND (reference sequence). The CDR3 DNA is TGTGCCAGTAGTACCCTAGCGGGTCTAGCCAAAAACATTCAGTACTTC. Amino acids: CASSTLAGLAKNIQYF.

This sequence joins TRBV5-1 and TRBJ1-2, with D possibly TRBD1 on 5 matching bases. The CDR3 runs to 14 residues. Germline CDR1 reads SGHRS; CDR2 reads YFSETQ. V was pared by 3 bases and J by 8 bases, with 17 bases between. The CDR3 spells CASSWNSIDRGYTF. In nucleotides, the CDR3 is TGCGCCAGCAGCTGGAATAGTATAGACAGAGGCTACACCTTC.

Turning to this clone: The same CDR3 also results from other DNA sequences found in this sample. In nucleotides, the CDR3 is TGTGCCAGCAGTTCGCCCGGGACAGGCTACGAGCAGTACTTC. It codes for CASSSPGTGYEQYF. This chain connects TRBV27 to TRBJ2-7; 8 bases align to TRBD1. V lost 4 bases, J lost 3 bases, and 5 bases stayed unmatched. Germline V gene lookup returns CDR1 MNHEY and CDR2 SMNVEV (reference sequence). This CDR3 comprises 14 residues.

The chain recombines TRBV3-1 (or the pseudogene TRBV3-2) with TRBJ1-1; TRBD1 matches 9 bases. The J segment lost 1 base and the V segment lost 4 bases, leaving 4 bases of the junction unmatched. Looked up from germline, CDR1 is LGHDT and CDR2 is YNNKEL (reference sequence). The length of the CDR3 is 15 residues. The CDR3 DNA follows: TGTGCCAGCAGCCCTCGGACAGGGGAGAACACTGAAGCTTTCTTT. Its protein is CASSPRTGENTEAFF.

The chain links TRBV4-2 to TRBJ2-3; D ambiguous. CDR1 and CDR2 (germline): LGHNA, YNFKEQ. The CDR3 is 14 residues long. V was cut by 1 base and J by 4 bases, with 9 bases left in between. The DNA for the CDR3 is TGTGCCAGCAGCCAAGGTAAAGAGGCAGATACGCAGTATTTT. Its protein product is CASSQGKEADTQYF.

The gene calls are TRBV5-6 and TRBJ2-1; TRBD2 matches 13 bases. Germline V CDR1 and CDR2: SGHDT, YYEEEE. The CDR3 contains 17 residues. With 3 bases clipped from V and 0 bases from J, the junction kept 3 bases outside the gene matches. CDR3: CASSSLAGGSSYNEQFF. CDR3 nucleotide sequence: TGTGCCAGCAGCTCACTAGCGGGGGGGAGCTCCTACAATGAGCAGTTCTTC.